The clone carrying this TCR beta chain was found a few times. Its antigen is currently unknown. At one end the junction does not follow the germline gene, possibly because of a read error. The template was genomic DNA from peripheral blood, not RNA. The data derive from a study of T cell repertoires in aging, cancer and after chemotherapy. Study-level findings and limits: Loss of evenness, beyond lost richness, contributed to age-related TCR diversity decline in cancer patients. Rebound thymic output was suggested by rising median generation probability during chemotherapy in each cancer cohort.

The CDR3 is made up of 13 amino acids. From germline, CDR1 is SGHRS and CDR2 YFSETQ. A mixed TRB-A/B primer pool amplified rearranged TRB by multiplex touch-down PCR. TCRdb redid the calling of the multiplex PCR reads with MiXCR, one entry per CDR3 protein. In the table there are 19,000 or so distinct CDR3 sequences, 30% to 45% of which are singletons. The sequence was collected from a human donor with a solid tumor. The chain carries TRBV5-1 and TRBJ2-1; 7 bases are shared with TRBD1. Material: blood. CDR3 DNA sequence: TGCGCCAGCAGCTTCCCAGGGGGTGATGAGGAGTTCTTC. Protein: CASSFPGGDEEFF.